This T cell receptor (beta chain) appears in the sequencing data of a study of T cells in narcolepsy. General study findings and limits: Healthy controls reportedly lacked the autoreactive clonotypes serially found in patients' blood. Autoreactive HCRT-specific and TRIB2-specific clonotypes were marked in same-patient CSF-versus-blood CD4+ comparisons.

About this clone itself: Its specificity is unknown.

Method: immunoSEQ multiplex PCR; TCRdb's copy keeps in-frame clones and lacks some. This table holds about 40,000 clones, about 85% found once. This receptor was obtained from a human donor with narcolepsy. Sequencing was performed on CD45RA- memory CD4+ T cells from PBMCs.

The CDR3 loop reads CASRLGTSQFGEQFF. DNA of the CDR3: TGTGCCAGCAGACTCGGGACGTCGCAATTCGGTGAGCAGTTCTTC. The rearrangement links TRBV7-2 to TRBJ2-1; tentatively, D is TRBD1 or TRBD2 (5 bases each). CDR3 length equals 15 residues. Germline CDR1 and CDR2: SGHTA and FQGNSA. Trimming removed 6 bases from V and 9 bases from J, with 21 bases in between.